This is a list of T cell receptor beta chains from one sample in a study of blood T cells in healthy people across ages. TCRdb processed the 5' RACE reads anew with MiXCR; each CDR3 protein has one entry. Of about 730,000 distinct CDR3 sequences listed, roughly two fifths are singletons. The material sequenced was blood. The receptor source for this set is a woman in her fifties or sixties in good health. Both conserved end residues are part of each CDR3. Fields, in order: J gene, D gene, V gene, CDR3 protein. A D gene is named only where the DNA matches it firmly.

J: TRBJ2-1
D: -
V: TRBV7-8
CDR3: CASSPPQGQGHLSNNEQFF

J: TRBJ1-1
D: -
V: TRBV29-1
CDR3: CSVRRQTKSDGAFF

J: TRBJ2-7
D: -
V: TRBV20-1
CDR3: CSARGQYNEQYF

J: TRBJ1-5
D: -
V: TRBV15
CDR3: CATRENSYSNQPQHF

J: TRBJ2-3
D: TRBD2
V: TRBV5-1
CDR3: CASSLVRGVGDTQYF

J: TRBJ2-5
D: TRBD2
V: TRBV5-1
CDR3: CASSSSGGQETQYF

J: TRBJ2-1
D: -
V: TRBV2
CDR3: CASSGATSTYNEQFF

J: TRBJ2-2
D: TRBD2
V: TRBV20-1
CDR3: CSASPIEGLAGVHDTGELFF

J: TRBJ2-4
D: -
V: TRBV12-3/TRBV12-4
CDR3: CASSFGRTERYF

J: TRBJ2-1
D: -
V: TRBV12-3/TRBV12-4
CDR3: CASSGQSYNEQFF

J: TRBJ2-3
D: -
V: TRBV5-1
CDR3: CASSLGQGMTDTQYF

J: TRBJ1-1
D: -
V: TRBV3-1
CDR3: CASSQVRGTEAFF

J: TRBJ1-2
D: TRBD1
V: TRBV5-1
CDR3: CASSSTGVETPIGYTF